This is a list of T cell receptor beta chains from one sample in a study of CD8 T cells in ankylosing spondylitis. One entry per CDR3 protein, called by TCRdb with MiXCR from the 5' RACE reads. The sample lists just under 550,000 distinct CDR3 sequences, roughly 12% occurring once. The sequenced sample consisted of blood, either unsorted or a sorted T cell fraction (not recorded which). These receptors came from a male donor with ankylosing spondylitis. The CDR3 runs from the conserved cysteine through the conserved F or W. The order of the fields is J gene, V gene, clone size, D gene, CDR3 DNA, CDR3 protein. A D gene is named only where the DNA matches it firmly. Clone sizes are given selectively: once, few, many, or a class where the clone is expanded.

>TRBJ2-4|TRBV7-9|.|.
TGTGCCAGCAGCTTGGGGGGTCCTCTAGCCAAAAACATTCAGTACTTC
CASSLGGPLAKNIQYF
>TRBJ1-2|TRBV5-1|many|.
TGCGCCAGCAGCTTGGAGGGGGGCTATGGCTACACCTTC
CASSLEGGYGYTF
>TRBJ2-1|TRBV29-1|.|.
TGCAGCGGGGGGCAGCCCTACAATGAGCAGTTCTTC
CSGGQPYNEQFF
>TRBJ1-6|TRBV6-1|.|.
TGTGCCAGCAACCACCCTCTAGAACCCCTCCACTTT
CASNHPLEPLHF
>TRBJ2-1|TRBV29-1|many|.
TGCAGCGTTGTGGGGTACAACAATGAGCAGTTCTTC
CSVVGYNNEQFF
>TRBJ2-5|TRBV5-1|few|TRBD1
TGCGCCAGCAGCTTGGACGTCCCGGGACAGGGGTTCGGGACCCAGTACTTC
CASSLDVPGQGFGTQYF
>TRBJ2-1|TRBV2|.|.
TGTGCCAGCAGGATGGACAGAACGAACAATGAGCAGTTCTTC
CASRMDRTNNEQFF
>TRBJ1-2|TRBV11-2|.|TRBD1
TGTGCCAGCAGCCCAGGACAGGCAAAAAGCTACACCTTC
CASSPGQAKSYTF
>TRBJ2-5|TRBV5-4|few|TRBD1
TGTGCCAGCAGCCGTGGGGCAGGGGGCTGGGTGTTAGAGACCCAGTACTTC
CASSRGAGGWVLETQYF
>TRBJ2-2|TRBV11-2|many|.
TGTGCCAGCAGCCCCGACGGGGGGACAGGAAAGTCCGGGGAGCTGTTTTTT
CASSPDGGTGKSGELFF
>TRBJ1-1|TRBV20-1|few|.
TGCAGTGCTAGAGATCGGAGGGGCATGAACACTGAAGCTTTCTTT
CSARDRRGMNTEAFF
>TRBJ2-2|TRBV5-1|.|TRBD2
TGCGCCAGCAGCTCCGTGACTAGCGGGAGACTAGGGGAGCTGTTTTTT
CASSSVTSGRLGELFF
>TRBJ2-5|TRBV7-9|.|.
TGTGCCAGCAGCTTAGACGGACATTACCAAGAGACCCAGTACTTC
CASSLDGHYQETQYF
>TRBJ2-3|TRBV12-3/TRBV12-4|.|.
TGTGCCAGCACCCGGAGGGTTTCTGGAGCAGATACGCAGTATTTT
CASTRRVSGADTQYF
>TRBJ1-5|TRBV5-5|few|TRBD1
TGTGCCAGCAGCTTGTCAGGGGGCGAAGGTCAGCCCCAGCATTTT
CASSLSGGEGQPQHF